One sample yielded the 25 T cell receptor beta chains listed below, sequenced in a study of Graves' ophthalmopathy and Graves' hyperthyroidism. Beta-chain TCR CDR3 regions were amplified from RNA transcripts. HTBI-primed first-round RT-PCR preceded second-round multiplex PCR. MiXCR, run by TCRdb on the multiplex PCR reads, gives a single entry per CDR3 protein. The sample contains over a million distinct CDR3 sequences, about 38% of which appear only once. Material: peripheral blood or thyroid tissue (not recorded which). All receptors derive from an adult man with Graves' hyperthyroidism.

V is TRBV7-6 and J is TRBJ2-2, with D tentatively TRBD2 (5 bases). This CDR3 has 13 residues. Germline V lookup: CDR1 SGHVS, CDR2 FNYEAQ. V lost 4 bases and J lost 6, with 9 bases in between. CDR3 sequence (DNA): TGTGCCAGCAGCTCTTTGGGAGCCGGGGAGCTGTTTTTT. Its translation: CASSSLGAGELFF.

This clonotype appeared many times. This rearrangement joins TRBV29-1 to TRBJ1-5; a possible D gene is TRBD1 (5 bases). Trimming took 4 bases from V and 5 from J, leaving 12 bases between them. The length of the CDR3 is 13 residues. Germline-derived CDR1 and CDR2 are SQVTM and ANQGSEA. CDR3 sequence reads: CSVAPRADQPQHF. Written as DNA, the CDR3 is TGCAGCGTTGCGCCCAGGGCCGATCAGCCCCAGCATTTT. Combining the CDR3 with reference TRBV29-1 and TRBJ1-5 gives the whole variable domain SAVISQKPSRDICQRGTSLTIQCQVDSQVTMMFWYRQQPGQSLTLIATANQGSEATYESGFVIDKFPISRPNLTFSTLTVSNMSPEDSSIYLCSVAPRADQPQHFGDGTRLSIL.

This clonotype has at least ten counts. The CDR3 here is CASSSYPSDYGYTF. In DNA form, the CDR3 reads TGCGCCAGCAGCTCGTACCCATCGGACTATGGCTACACCTTC. This chain links TRBV5-1 with TRBJ1-2; D is uncertain. Germline-derived CDR1 and CDR2 are SGHRS and YFSETQ. CDR3 length: 14 residues. V shed 3 bases and J shed 3 bases, with 12 bases lying between them.

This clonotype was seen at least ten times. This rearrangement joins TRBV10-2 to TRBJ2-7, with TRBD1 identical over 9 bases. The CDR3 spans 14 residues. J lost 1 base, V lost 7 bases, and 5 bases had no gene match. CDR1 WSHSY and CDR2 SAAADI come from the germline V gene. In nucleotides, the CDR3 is TGCGCCAGCACCCGGACAGGGGTTTCCTACGAGCAGTACTTC. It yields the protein CASTRTGVSYEQYF.

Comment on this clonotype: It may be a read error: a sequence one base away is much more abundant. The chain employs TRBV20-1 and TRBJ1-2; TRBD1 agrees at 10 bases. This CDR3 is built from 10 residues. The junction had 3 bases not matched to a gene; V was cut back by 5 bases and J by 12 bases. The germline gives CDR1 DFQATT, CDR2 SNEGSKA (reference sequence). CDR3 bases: TGCAGTGCTGGACAGGGGGTAAACACCTTC. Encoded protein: CSAGQGVNTF.

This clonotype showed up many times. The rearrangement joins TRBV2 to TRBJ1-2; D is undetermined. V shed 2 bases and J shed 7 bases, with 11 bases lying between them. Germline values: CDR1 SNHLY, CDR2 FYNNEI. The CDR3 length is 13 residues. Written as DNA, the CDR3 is TGTGCCAGCAGTGAATTAGACGGGGTTGGCTACACCTTC. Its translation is CASSELDGVGYTF.

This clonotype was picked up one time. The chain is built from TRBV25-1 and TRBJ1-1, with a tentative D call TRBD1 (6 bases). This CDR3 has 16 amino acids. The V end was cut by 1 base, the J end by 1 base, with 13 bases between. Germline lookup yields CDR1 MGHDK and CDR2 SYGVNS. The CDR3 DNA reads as TGTGCCAGCAGTGAATTTGGTGGGGGCTCGAACACTGAAGCTTTCTTT. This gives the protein CASSEFGGGSNTEAFF.

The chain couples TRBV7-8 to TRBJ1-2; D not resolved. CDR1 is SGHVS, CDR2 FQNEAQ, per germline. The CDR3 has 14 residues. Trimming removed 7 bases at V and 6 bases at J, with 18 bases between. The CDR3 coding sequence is TGTGCCAGCATCGAGGGATATGGAGGTCATGGCTACACCTTC. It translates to CASIEGYGGHGYTF.

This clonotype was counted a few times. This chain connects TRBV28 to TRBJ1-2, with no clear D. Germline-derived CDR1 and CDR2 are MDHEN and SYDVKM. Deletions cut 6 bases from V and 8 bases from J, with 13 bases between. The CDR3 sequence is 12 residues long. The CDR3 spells CASRTSYAGYTF. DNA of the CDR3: TGTGCCAGCAGGACCTCTTATGCCGGCTACACCTTC.

The CDR3 DNA sequence: TGTGCCACCAGCAGAGATTCGCTAGCCGGGGAGCTGTTTTTT. Translated: CATSRDSLAGELFF. The chain links TRBV15 to TRBJ2-2, with D unclear. This CDR3 is built from 14 residues. CDR1 and CDR2 (germline): LNHNV, YYDKDF (reference sequence). V was clipped by 0 bases and J by 6 bases, with 8 bases between them. The whole variable domain, filled in from reference TRBV15 and TRBJ2-2, reads DAMVIQNPRYQVTQFGKPVTLSCSQTLNHNVMYWYQQKSSQAPKLLFHYYDKDFNNEADTPDNFQSRRPNTSFCFLDIRSPGLGDTAMYLCATSRDSLAGELFFGEGSRLTVL.

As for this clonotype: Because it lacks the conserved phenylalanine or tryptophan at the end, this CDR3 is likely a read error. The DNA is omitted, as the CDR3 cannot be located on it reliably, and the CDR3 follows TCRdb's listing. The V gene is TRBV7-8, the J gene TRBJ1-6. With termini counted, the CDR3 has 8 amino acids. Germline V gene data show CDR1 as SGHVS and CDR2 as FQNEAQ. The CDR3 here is CASSRANS.

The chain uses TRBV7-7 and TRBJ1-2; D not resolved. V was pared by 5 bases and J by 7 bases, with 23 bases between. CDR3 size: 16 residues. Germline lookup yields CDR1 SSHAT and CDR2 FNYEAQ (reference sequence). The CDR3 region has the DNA TGTGCCAGCAGCCCCTCCCCAAGAGGAGATCCGGGTGGCTACACCTTC. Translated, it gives CASSPSPRGDPGGYTF.

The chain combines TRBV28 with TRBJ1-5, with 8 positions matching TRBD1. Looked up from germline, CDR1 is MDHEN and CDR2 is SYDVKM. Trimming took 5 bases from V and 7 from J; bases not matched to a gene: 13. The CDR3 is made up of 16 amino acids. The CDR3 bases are TGTGCCAGCAGTCCGTCAGGGGGCCAAGGCAGACAGCCCCAGCATTTT. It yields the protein CASSPSGGQGRQPQHF.

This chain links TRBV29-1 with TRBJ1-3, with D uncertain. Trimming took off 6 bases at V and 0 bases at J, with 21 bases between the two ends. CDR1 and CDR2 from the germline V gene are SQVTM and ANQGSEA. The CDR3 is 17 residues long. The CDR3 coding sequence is TGCAGCGTAGTTGGAGATCGGGGAACGAGCTCTGGAAACACCATATATTTT. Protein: CSVVGDRGTSSGNTIYF. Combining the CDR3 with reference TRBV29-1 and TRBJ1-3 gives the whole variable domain SAVISQKPSRDICQRGTSLTIQCQVDSQVTMMFWYRQQPGQSLTLIATANQGSEATYESGFVIDKFPISRPNLTFSTLTVSNMSPEDSSIYLCSVVGDRGTSSGNTIYFGEGSWLTVV.

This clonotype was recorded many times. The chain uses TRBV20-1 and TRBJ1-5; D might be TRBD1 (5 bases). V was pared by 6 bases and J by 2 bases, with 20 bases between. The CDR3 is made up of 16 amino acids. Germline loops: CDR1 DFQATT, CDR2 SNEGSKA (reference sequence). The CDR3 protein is CSAVHIRAYGNQPQHF. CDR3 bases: TGCAGTGCCGTACACATCAGGGCTTATGGCAATCAGCCCCAGCATTTT.

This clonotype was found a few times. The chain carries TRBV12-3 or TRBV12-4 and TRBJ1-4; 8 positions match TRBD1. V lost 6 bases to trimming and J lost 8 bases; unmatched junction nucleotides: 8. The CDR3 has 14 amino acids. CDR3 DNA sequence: TGTGCCAGCAGACAAGGACAGGGAAGGGAAAAACTGTTTTTT. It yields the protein CASRQGQGREKLFF.

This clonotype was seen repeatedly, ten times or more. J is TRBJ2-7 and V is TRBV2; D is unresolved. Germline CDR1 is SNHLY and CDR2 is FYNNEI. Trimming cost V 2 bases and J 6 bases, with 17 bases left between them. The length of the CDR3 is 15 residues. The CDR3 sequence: CASSEWDGRRGEQYF. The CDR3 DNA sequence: TGTGCCAGCAGTGAATGGGATGGCAGGCGAGGCGAGCAGTACTTC. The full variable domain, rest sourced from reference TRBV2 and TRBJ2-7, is EPEVTQTPSHQVTQMGQEVILRCVPISNHLYFYWYRQILGQKVEFLVSFYNNEISEKSEIFDDQFSVERPDGSNFTLKIRSTKLEDSAMYFCASSEWDGRRGEQYFGPGTRLTVT.

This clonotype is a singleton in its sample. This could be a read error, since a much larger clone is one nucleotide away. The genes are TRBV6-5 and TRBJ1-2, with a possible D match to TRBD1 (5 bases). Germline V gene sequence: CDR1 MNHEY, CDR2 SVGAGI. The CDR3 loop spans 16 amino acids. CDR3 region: CARSFVALTASYGYTF. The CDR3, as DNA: TGTGCCCGCAGTTTTGTAGCGTTGACAGCCAGCTATGGCTACACCTTC.

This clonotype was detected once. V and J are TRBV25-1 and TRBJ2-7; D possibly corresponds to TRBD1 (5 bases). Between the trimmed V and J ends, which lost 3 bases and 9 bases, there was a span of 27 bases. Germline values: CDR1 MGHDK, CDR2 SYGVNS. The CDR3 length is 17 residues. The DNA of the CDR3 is TGTGCCAGCAGTGATTCCGGGCGTGGGGCAGGCGGCCGGGCGCAGTACTTC. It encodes CASSDSGRGAGGRAQYF.

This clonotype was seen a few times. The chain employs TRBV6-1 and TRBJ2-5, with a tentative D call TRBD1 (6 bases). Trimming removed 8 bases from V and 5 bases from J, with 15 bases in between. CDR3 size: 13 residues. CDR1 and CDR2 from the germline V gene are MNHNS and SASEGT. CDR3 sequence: CASPWGPGETQYF. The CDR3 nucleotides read TGTGCCAGCCCATGGGGGCCAGGGGAGACCCAGTACTTC.

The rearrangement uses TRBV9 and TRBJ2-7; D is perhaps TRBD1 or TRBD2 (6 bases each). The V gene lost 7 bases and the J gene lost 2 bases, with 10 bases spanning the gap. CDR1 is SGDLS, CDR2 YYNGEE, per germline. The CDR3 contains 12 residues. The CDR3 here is CASFGGPYEQYF. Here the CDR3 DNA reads TGTGCCAGCTTTGGGGGGCCCTACGAGCAGTACTTC.

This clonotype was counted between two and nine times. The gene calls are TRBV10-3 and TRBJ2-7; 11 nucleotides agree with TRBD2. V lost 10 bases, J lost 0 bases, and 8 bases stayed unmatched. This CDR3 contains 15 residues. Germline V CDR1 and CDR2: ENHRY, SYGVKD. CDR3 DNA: TGTGCCAGCAGGAAGACTAGCGGGGACTCCTACGAGCAGTACTTC. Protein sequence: CASRKTSGDSYEQYF.

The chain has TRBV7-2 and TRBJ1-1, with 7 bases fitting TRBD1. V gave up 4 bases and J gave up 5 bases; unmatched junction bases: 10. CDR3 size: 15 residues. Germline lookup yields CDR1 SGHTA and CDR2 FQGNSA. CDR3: CASSYEEGARTEAFF. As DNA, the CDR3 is TGTGCCAGCAGCTACGAGGAGGGGGCGCGAACTGAAGCTTTCTTT. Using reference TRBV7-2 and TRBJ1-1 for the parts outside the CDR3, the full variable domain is GAGVSQSPSNKVTEKGKDVELRCDPISGHTALYWYRQSLGQGLEFLIYFQGNSAPDKSGLPSDRFSAERTGGSVSTLTIQRTQQEDSAVYLCASSYEEGARTEAFFGQGTRLTVV.

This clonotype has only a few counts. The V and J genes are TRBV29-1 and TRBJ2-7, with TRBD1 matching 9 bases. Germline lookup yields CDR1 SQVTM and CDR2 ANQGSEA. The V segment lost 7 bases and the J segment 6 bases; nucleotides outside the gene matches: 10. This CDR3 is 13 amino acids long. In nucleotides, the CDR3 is TGCAGCGCGTTCGGGACAGGGCACTCCGAGCAGTACTTC. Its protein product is CSAFGTGHSEQYF.

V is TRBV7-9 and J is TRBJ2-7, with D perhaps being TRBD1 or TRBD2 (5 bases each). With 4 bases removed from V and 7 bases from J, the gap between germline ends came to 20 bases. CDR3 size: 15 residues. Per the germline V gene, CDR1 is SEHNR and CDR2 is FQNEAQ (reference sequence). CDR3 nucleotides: TGTGCCAGCAGCTCAGGTCCGGCCACTGGGGGTGAGCAGTACTTC. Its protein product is CASSSGPATGGEQYF.